These 9 T cell receptor beta chains were all obtained from the same sample, sequenced in a study of T-cell memory formation after mild COVID-19. TCRdb passed the 5' RACE reads through MiXCR, listing each CDR3 protein once. The sample yields 250,000 to 350,000 distinct CDR3 sequences, 15% to 20% seen once. Sequenced input: PBMCs or a T cell subset sorted from them (not recorded which). The origin of the receptors is a man aged 18 to 30 who had mild COVID-19 (a few samples of this study predate the infection). Cell type and time point are not known.

V gene TRBV3-1 combines with J gene TRBJ2-1; 8 bases are a match to TRBD2. There are 21 residues in the CDR3. CDR1 and CDR2 (germline): LGHDT, YNNKEL (reference sequence). Trimming removed 2 bases from V and 0 bases from J; junction bases left unmatched: 18. As DNA, the CDR3 is TGTGCCAGCAGCCAAAAGCCATTCGACCCTTGGGCGGGGGGCTCCTACAATGAGCAGTTCTTC. As protein: CASSQKPFDPWAGGSYNEQFF.

The chain couples TRBV11-2 to TRBJ1-1; 7 bases map to TRBD1. J gave up 4 bases and V 8 bases, and 7 bases lay outside the gene matches. The CDR3 runs to 13 residues. The germline V gene has CDR1 SGHAT and CDR2 FQNNGV. The CDR3 DNA reads TGTGCCAGCTCACCGGCAGGGGGCACTGAAGCTTTCTTT. The encoded protein is CASSPAGGTEAFF.

V gene TRBV30 combines with J gene TRBJ2-3; the match to TRBD2 covers 13 bases. V was pared by 2 bases and J by 1 base, with 3 bases of the junction left unmatched. Germline values: CDR1 GTSNPN, CDR2 SVGIG (reference sequence). The length of the CDR3 is 16 residues. This CDR3 reads CAWSRGLAGGTDTQYF. The CDR3 DNA reads as TGTGCCTGGAGTCGAGGACTAGCGGGGGGCACAGATACGCAGTATTTT.

This clonotype was seen many times. The CDR3 reads CASSLTDNYGYTF. CDR3 in DNA: TGTGCCAGCAGCCTTACGGATAACTATGGCTACACCTTC. This sequence joins TRBV7-9 and TRBJ1-2; unclear D gene. Germline values: CDR1 SEHNR, CDR2 FQNEAQ (reference sequence). The germline V and J ends were trimmed by 5 bases and 1 base, with 8 bases remaining between them. The CDR3 length is 13 residues.

This clonotype was counted between two and nine times. This chain joins TRBV18 and TRBJ1-4; D remains ambiguous. Trimming took 1 base from V and 8 from J, leaving 8 bases between them. This CDR3 contains 13 residues. Germline V CDR1 and CDR2: KGHSH, LQKENI. CDR3: CASSPLSLEKLFF. For the CDR3, the DNA is TGTGCCAGCTCACCACTCTCCCTAGAAAAACTGTTTTTT.

Only a few counts were recorded for this clonotype. This chain links TRBV9 with TRBJ1-2; 8 nucleotides match TRBD1. The germline V gene encodes CDR1 SGDLS and CDR2 YYNGEE. The ends lost 4 bases at V and 5 bases at J; junction bases unmatched: 7. CDR3 length: 14 residues. The DNA of the CDR3 is TGTGCCAGCAGCAGTGACAGGGGCTTGTATGGCTACACCTTC. This encodes CASSSDRGLYGYTF. Using reference TRBV9 and TRBJ1-2 for the parts outside the CDR3, the full variable domain is DSGVTQTPKHLITATGQRVTLRCSPRSGDLSVYWYQQSLDQGLQFLIQYYNGEERAKGNILERFSAQQFPDLHSELNLSSLELGDSALYFCASSSDRGLYGYTFGSGTRLTVV.

With respect to this clonotype: This sequence may be a read error, since a much larger clone differs from it by one base. The chain couples TRBV7-2 to TRBJ2-2; D perhaps matches TRBD1 (5 bases). CDR1 and CDR2 (germline): SGHTA, FQGNSA. The CDR3 loop spans 15 amino acids. The CDR3 nucleotides are TGTGCCAGCAGCTTAGGGGGCGCGAACACCTGGGAGCTGTTTTTT. This encodes CASSLGGANTWELFF.

This clonotype was seen repeatedly, ten times or more. J is TRBJ2-5 and V is TRBV7-6; perhaps D is TRBD1 or TRBD2 (5 bases each). V lost 2 bases to trimming and J lost 5 bases, with 12 bases between them. The germline gives CDR1 SGHVS, CDR2 FNYEAQ. This CDR3 is built from 14 residues. CDR3 sequence reads: CASSLSRGSETQYF. CDR3 bases: TGTGCCAGCAGCTTAAGCCGGGGCTCGGAGACCCAGTACTTC. Full variable domain (outside the CDR3, taken from reference TRBV7-6 and TRBJ2-5): GAGVSQSPRYKVTKRGQDVALRCDPISGHVSLYWYRQALGQGPEFLTYFNYEAQQDKSGLPNDRFSAERPEGSISTLTIQRTEQRDSAMYRCASSLSRGSETQYFGPGTRLLVL.

This clonotype was picked up many times. The CDR3 coding sequence is TGTGCCAGCAGTAGGATCCTCTACGAGCAGTACTTC. It translates to CASSRILYEQYF. This chain joins TRBV6-2 or TRBV6-3 and TRBJ2-7; D uncertain. Looked up from germline, CDR1 is MNHEY and CDR2 is SVGEGT. CDR3 size: 12 residues. V gave up 5 bases and J gave up 3 bases, with 8 bases separating them.